This TCR beta chain appears in the sequencing data of a study of early T cells in non-severe SARS-CoV-2 infection. Germline loops: CDR1 DFQATT, CDR2 SNEGSKA (reference sequence). V lost 6 bases and J lost 0, with 11 bases in between. CDR3 length equals 13 residues. The TCR library protocol was used to attach unique molecular identifiers. These identifiers were attached to individual cDNA molecules. MiXCR, run by TCRdb on the 5' RACE reads, gives a single entry per CDR3 protein. The sample yields 59,000 or so distinct CDR3 sequences, over 9.5% seen once. The sequence was obtained from an adult who was a healthcare worker with PCR-confirmed SARS-CoV-2 infection or an uninfected control (not recorded which). The sequenced sample was whole blood, obtained at baseline. The chain is built from TRBV20-1 and TRBJ1-1, with D possibly TRBD1 on 5 matching bases. The chain's CDR3 is CSASTVMNTEAFF. Here the CDR3 DNA reads TGCAGTGCCTCGACAGTCATGAACACTGAAGCTTTCTTT.